These 18 T cell receptor beta chains share one sample of origin, sequenced in a study of neurological immune-mediated disorders. TCRdb redid the calling of the 5' RACE reads with MiXCR, one entry per CDR3 protein. Among roughly 56,000 distinct CDR3 sequences listed, about an eighth were seen once. Input material: PBMCs. These receptors all come from a man aged 60-69 years in good health.

This clonotype was seen repeatedly, ten times or more. This chain links TRBV20-1 with TRBJ2-3, with D perhaps being TRBD1 or TRBD2 (5 bases each). V lost 5 bases and J lost 9, with 15 bases in between. The CDR3 has 12 residues. Germline-derived CDR1 and CDR2 are DFQATT and SNEGSKA (reference sequence). The CDR3 is CSAPGPVRTQYF. The CDR3 DNA reads as TGCAGTGCTCCGGGACCAGTCCGGACGCAGTATTTT.

This clonotype came up many times. The chain couples TRBV5-1 to TRBJ2-1, with a tentative D call TRBD2 (7 bases). CDR3 length: 14 amino acids. Germline CDR1 SGHRS, CDR2 YFSETQ. V was trimmed by 2 bases and J by 8 bases, leaving 14 bases between them. As DNA, the CDR3 is TGCGCCAGCAGCTTCGGGGGGCCGGGGGATGAGCAGTTCTTC. Encoded protein: CASSFGGPGDEQFF.

This clonotype was seen at least ten times. Written as DNA, the CDR3 is TGTGCCAGCAGCTTAGTGGGGGTCGCCGGCACAGATACGCAGTATTTT. Its translation is CASSLVGVAGTDTQYF. This chain uses TRBV7-2 with TRBJ2-3; D may match TRBD1 or TRBD2 (5 bases each). The length of the CDR3 is 16 residues. The V end lost 1 base, the J end lost 1 base, and 12 bases lay between the germline ends. Germline V CDR1 and CDR2: SGHTA, FQGNSA.

This clonotype was seen many times. V usage is TRBV24-1 and J usage is TRBJ2-1, with 11 positions matching TRBD2. The germline gives CDR1 KGHDR, CDR2 SFDVKD. The CDR3 covers 16 residues. With V trimmed by 4 bases and J by 8 bases, 9 bases remained unmatched. CDR3 sequence (DNA): TGTGCCACCAGTGAAAGGCTAGCGGGGGGTTCCCATGAGCAGTTCTTC. Translating it yields CATSERLAGGSHEQFF.

This clonotype was counted many times. The V and J genes are TRBV5-1 and TRBJ2-5, with 8 bases lining up with TRBD2. V lost 2 bases to trimming and J lost 0 bases; unmatched junction nucleotides: 6. This CDR3 is 16 amino acids long. Germline lookup yields CDR1 SGHRS and CDR2 YFSETQ. The CDR3, as DNA: TGCGCCAGCAGCTTCAGCGGGGGACGGTACCAAGAGACCCAGTACTTC. Amino acids: CASSFSGGRYQETQYF.

This clonotype was seen repeatedly, ten times or more. This chain uses TRBV7-9 with TRBJ1-2; no firm D call. Germline-derived CDR1 and CDR2 are SEHNR and FQNEAQ (reference sequence). Trimming took 4 bases from V and 3 from J, leaving 9 bases between them. The CDR3 extends over 13 amino acids. CDR3 residues: CASSSAGYYGYTF. DNA of the CDR3: TGTGCCAGCAGCTCCGCGGGCTACTATGGCTACACCTTC.

This clonotype was observed at least ten times. The chain joins TRBV30 to TRBJ2-2; D is tentatively TRBD1 or TRBD2 (5 bases each). This CDR3 region has 12 residues. CDR1 is GTSNPN, CDR2 SVGIG, per germline (reference sequence). The V gene lost 2 bases and the J gene lost 5 bases, with 6 bases spanning the gap. CDR3 in amino acids: CAWSWGTGELFF. As DNA, the CDR3 is TGTGCCTGGAGTTGGGGGACCGGGGAGCTGTTTTTT.

This clonotype has at least ten counts. This sequence joins TRBV20-1 and TRBJ2-2; 8 nucleotides align to TRBD1. With V trimmed by 1 base and J by 7 bases, 5 bases remained unmatched. The germline gives CDR1 DFQATT, CDR2 SNEGSKA (reference sequence). This CDR3 contains 14 residues. The CDR3 region is CSARAGGGNGELFF. The CDR3 DNA is TGCAGTGCTAGAGCAGGGGGCGGGAACGGGGAGCTGTTTTTT.

This clonotype was recorded at least ten times. The rearrangement joins TRBV20-1 to TRBJ1-1; D gene unclear. Germline CDR1 DFQATT, CDR2 SNEGSKA (reference sequence). The CDR3 spans 13 residues. The V end was cut by 5 bases, the J end by 5 bases, with 15 bases between. This chain's CDR3 is CSALFSWRTEAFF. The CDR3 DNA reads TGCAGTGCTCTCTTTTCCTGGAGGACTGAAGCTTTCTTT.

In this sample, this clonotype turned up many times. The chain links TRBV20-1 to TRBJ1-1; D may be TRBD1 (6 bases). The CDR3 runs 14 residues. Germline CDR1 is DFQATT and CDR2 is SNEGSKA (reference sequence). V lost 5 bases to trimming and J lost 4 bases, with 17 bases between them. The CDR3 reads CSAGGEGGGTEAFF. DNA for the CDR3: TGCAGTGCTGGTGGGGAGGGGGGGGGCACTGAAGCTTTCTTT.

This clonotype was seen repeatedly, ten times or more. This rearrangement joins TRBV12-3 or TRBV12-4 to TRBJ1-6; D is perhaps TRBD1 (6 bases). CDR3 size: 16 residues. V was cut by 3 bases and J by 2 bases, with 11 bases left in between. CDR3 region: CASSFGGGTYNSPLHF. The DNA for the CDR3 is TGTGCCAGCAGTTTCGGGGGGGGCACCTATAATTCACCCCTCCACTTT.

This clonotype showed up many times. The V and J genes are TRBV5-1 and TRBJ2-1; possible D gene TRBD1, 6 bases. V lost 3 bases and J lost 4, with 20 bases in between. Germline V gives CDR1 SGHRS, CDR2 YFSETQ. The CDR3 has 17 amino acids. The chain's CDR3 is CASSSLAAAGAYNEQFF. The CDR3 DNA reads as TGCGCCAGCAGCTCCCTTGCTGCGGCAGGGGCGTACAATGAGCAGTTCTTC.

Many counts were recorded for this clonotype. CDR3 sequence reads: CATSSFKTATF. In nucleotides, the CDR3 is TGTGCCACCAGCAGCTTTAAAACCGCAACCTTC. This chain joins TRBV15 and TRBJ1-2; D remains ambiguous. Per the germline V gene, CDR1 is LNHNV and CDR2 is YYDKDF (reference sequence). Trimming removed 3 bases from V and 14 bases from J, with 13 bases in between. The CDR3 has 11 residues. The full variable domain, with the rest looked up from reference TRBV15 and TRBJ1-2, is DAMVIQNPRYQVTQFGKPVTLSCSQTLNHNVMYWYQQKSSQAPKLLFHYYDKDFNNEADTPDNFQSRRPNTSFCFLDIRSPGLGDTAMYLCATSSFKTATFGSGTRLTVV.

This clonotype was picked up many times. The gene calls are TRBV7-6 and TRBJ1-3; D remains ambiguous. This CDR3 is 12 amino acids long. Germline values: CDR1 SGHVS, CDR2 FNYEAQ. Trimming shortened V by 5 bases and J by 3 bases, and 5 bases separated the two germline ends. CDR3 coding DNA: TGTGCCAGCAGCGGGGTTGGAAACACCATATATTTT. Translating gives CASSGVGNTIYF.

There are many counts of this clonotype. This chain connects TRBV20-1 to TRBJ2-7, with TRBD2 identical over 10 bases. Trimming at V came to 6 bases and at J to 1 base, leaving 3 bases not matched to a gene. Looked up from germline, CDR1 is DFQATT and CDR2 is SNEGSKA (reference sequence). The CDR3 length is 13 residues. The CDR3 DNA sequence: TGCAGTGCGGGGACTAGCGTTTCCTACGAGCAGTACTTC. It codes for CSAGTSVSYEQYF.

Ten or more counts support this clonotype. This chain connects TRBV6-5 to TRBJ1-2; perhaps TRBD1 as D (5 bases). V dropped 0 bases and J dropped 0 bases, with 17 bases sitting between them. From germline, CDR1 is MNHEY and CDR2 SVGAGI. The CDR3 is 18 residues long. This CDR3 reads CASSYSKRRQGPNYGYTF. As DNA, the CDR3 is TGTGCCAGCAGTTACTCGAAGAGGCGGCAGGGACCTAACTATGGCTACACCTTC.

This clonotype appeared many times. The genes are TRBV29-1 and TRBJ2-7, with 11 bases matching TRBD1. Germline loops: CDR1 SQVTM, CDR2 ANQGSEA. This CDR3 region has 13 residues. J lost 2 bases, V lost 7 bases, and 4 bases had no gene match. CDR3 protein: CSAGGQGAYEQYF. The CDR3 DNA reads as TGCAGCGCTGGGGGACAGGGGGCCTACGAGCAGTACTTC.

This clonotype occurred many times. The chain couples TRBV7-2 to TRBJ2-5, with 10 bases aligning to TRBD2. Losses at the gene ends were 7 bases for V and 4 bases for J; bases not matched to a gene: 9. The CDR3 totals 15 residues. Germline V gene data show CDR1 as SGHTA and CDR2 as FQGNSA. In DNA form, the CDR3 reads TGTGCCAGCAATAGAGCGGGGGGGTTGGGAGAGACCCAGTACTTC. Translating gives CASNRAGGLGETQYF.